Shown below are 22 T cell receptor beta chains from a single sample sequenced in a study of tumor-infiltrating lymphocytes in primary liver carcinoma. Making TCR beta cDNA involved around 510 ng total RNA and a constant-region primer. Employing slightly modified ARM-PCR, three nested multiplex PCR rounds were run, and these gave rise to the TCR beta libraries. Use of TRBV1-TRBV30 forward primers with a C-beta reverse primer characterized the first two PCR rounds, which lasted ten to eleven cycles each. TCRdb re-analysed the multiplex PCR reads in MiXCR, keeping a single row per CDR3 protein. The repertoire holds roughly 190,000 distinct CDR3 sequences, with approximately 86% as singletons. Investigators took RNA and DNA out together from roughly 21-30 mg of unsorted bulk tissue. The sample was tumor tissue from primary liver carcinoma. These receptor sequences come from a man aged 35-49 years with primary liver carcinoma and hepatitis B virus infection.

The chain employs TRBV11-2 and TRBJ1-2, with D perhaps TRBD1 (5 bases). This CDR3 is 13 amino acids long. Between the trimmed V and J ends, which lost 10 bases and 7 bases, there was a span of 19 bases. Looked up from germline, CDR1 is SGHAT and CDR2 is FQNNGV. CDR3: CATSLTGVSGYTF. Written as DNA, the CDR3 is TGTGCCACCAGTTTAACAGGAGTATCTGGCTACACCTTC.

On this clonotype itself: It may be a read error: a sequence one base away is much more abundant. The rearrangement links TRBV5-5 to TRBJ2-1, with 11 bases identical to TRBD2. V lost 6 bases, J lost 7 bases, and 9 bases stayed unmatched. The length of the CDR3 is 15 residues. Germline CDR1 SGHKS, CDR2 YYEKEE (reference sequence). CDR3 amino acids: CASNSGLADENEQFF. As DNA, the CDR3 is TGTGCCAGCAACTCGGGACTAGCGGACGAAAATGAGCAGTTCTTC.

On this clonotype itself: An end of the junction differs from the germline gene, which may be a read error. CDR3 coding DNA: TGCGCCAGCAGCCCATTGAGGCTCGGGGGAGAGACCGAGTACTTC. The encoded protein is CASSPLRLGGETEYF. V is TRBV5-1 and J is TRBJ2-5, with a weak D call TRBD2 (6 bases). This CDR3 is built from 15 residues. Germline values: CDR1 SGHRS, CDR2 YFSETQ.

In regard to this clonotype: The junction departs from the called germline gene at one end, perhaps through a read error. V is TRBV7-3 and J is TRBJ2-2; the match to TRBD1 covers 7 bases. Germline CDR1 SGHTA, CDR2 FQGTGA. This CDR3 is built from 18 residues. The CDR3 loop reads CVSSHKGATLSGTGELFF. CDR3 in DNA: TGTGTCAGCAGCCACAAGGGGGCCACGCTCAGCGGCACCGGGGAGCTGTTTTTT. Supplemented by reference TRBV7-3 and TRBJ2-2, the full variable domain reads GAGVSQTPSNKVTEKGKYVELRCDPISGHTALYWYRQSLGQGPEFLIYFQGTGAADDSGLPNDRFFAVRPEGSVSTLKIQRTERGDSAVYLCVSSHKGATLSGTGELFFGEGSRLTVL.

V is TRBV11-2 and J is TRBJ2-7; D remains ambiguous. Germline values: CDR1 SGHAT, CDR2 FQNNGV. V lost 6 bases and J lost 5, with 11 bases in between. The CDR3 runs to 12 residues. CDR3 in DNA: TGTGCCAGCAGTGCCGGCGACCACGAGCAGTACTTC. Amino acids: CASSAGDHEQYF.

This clonotype was observed many times. The chain links TRBV25-1 to TRBJ1-4; the match to TRBD1 covers 8 bases. CDR3 length: 15 amino acids. Germline CDR1 and CDR2: MGHDK and SYGVNS. The J segment lost 7 bases and the V segment lost 1 base, leaving 5 bases of the junction unmatched. Here the CDR3 reads CASSESGRGREKLFF. CDR3 coding DNA: TGTGCCAGCAGTGAATCAGGCAGGGGGCGTGAAAAACTGTTTTTT.

Of note for this clonotype: Compared with germline, one end of the junction differs, possibly owing to a read error. The chain recombines TRBV11-1 with TRBJ2-4; 9 positions agree with TRBD2. CDR3 length: 17 residues. CDR1 is SGHAT, CDR2 FQDESV, per germline (reference sequence). CDR3 sequence: CASSLPGTSWAKNIQYF. CDR3 nucleotide sequence: TGTGCCAGCAGCCTTCCCGGGACTAGCTGGGCCAAAAACATTCAGTATTTC.

Here the CDR3 DNA reads TGCAGTGCTAGCCCAGGGGGGAGAGAGACCCAGTACTTC. Residues: CSASPGGRETQYF. The V gene is TRBV20-1, the J gene TRBJ2-5; a possible D gene is TRBD1 (7 bases). The CDR3 runs 13 residues. Germline V gene sequence: CDR1 DFQATT, CDR2 SNEGSKA (reference sequence). V shed 3 bases and J shed 4 bases, with 12 bases lying between them.

This clonotype was counted once. This may be a read error: a much more frequent sequence differs by one nucleotide. CDR3 amino acids: CASREAYTGDLFF. As DNA, the CDR3 is TGTGCCAGTCGGGAAGCGTACACCGGGGACCTGTTTTTT. The genes are TRBV18 and TRBJ2-2; either TRBD1 or TRBD2 may supply D (5 bases each). CDR3 length: 13 residues. CDR1 KGHSH and CDR2 LQKENI come from the germline V gene.

This sequence joins TRBV6-5 and TRBJ1-1, with D tentatively TRBD1 (5 bases). This CDR3 comprises 14 residues. Between the trimmed V and J ends, which lost 2 bases and 11 bases, there was a span of 18 bases. Germline V gene data show CDR1 as MNHEY and CDR2 as SVGAGI. The DNA of the CDR3 is TGTGCCAGCAGTTACGGGGGTCCGCGGGGTGATGCTTTCTTT. Encoded protein: CASSYGGPRGDAFF.

This chain connects TRBV11-1 to TRBJ2-2; D is undetermined. The CDR3 is 15 amino acids. Germline loops: CDR1 SGHAT, CDR2 FQDESV (reference sequence). The V end was cut by 5 bases, the J end by 4 bases, with 14 bases between. CDR3 coding DNA: TGTGCCAGCAGCCTTAGCCGAGTGACCACCGGGGAGCTGTTTTTT. This encodes CASSLSRVTTGELFF. The full variable domain, with the rest looked up from reference TRBV11-1 and TRBJ2-2, is EAEVAQSPRYKITEKSQAVAFWCDPISGHATLYWYRQILGQGPELLVQFQDESVVDDSQLPKDRFSAERLKGVDSTLKIQPAELGDSAMYLCASSLSRVTTGELFFGEGSRLTVL.

In the case of this clonotype: This CDR3 is missing its conserved last phenylalanine or tryptophan, likely due to a read error. The chain couples TRBV5-4 to TRBJ2-2; D is possibly TRBD2 (5 bases). The germline V gene has CDR1 SGHNT and CDR2 YYREEE (reference sequence). This CDR3 is built from 14 residues. In DNA form, the CDR3 reads TGTGCCAACAGCCCTCAGAGGGACACCGGGGAGCTGTTTTAT. This encodes CANSPQRDTGELFY.

Concerning this clonotype: Mismatch with germline at one junction end may stem from a read error. The gene calls are TRBV4-1 and TRBJ2-7, with D possibly TRBD2 on 6 matching bases. The CDR3 spans 15 residues. The germline V gene has CDR1 MGHRA and CDR2 YSYEKL. The CDR3 DNA follows: TGCACCAGCAGCCAAGAACTAGTGGAGGGATACGAGCAGTACTTC. Translating it yields CTSSQELVEGYEQYF.

This clonotype has at least ten counts. V gene TRBV7-9 combines with J gene TRBJ2-2, with 7 bases matching TRBD1. The germline V gene has CDR1 SEHNR and CDR2 FQNEAQ (reference sequence). V dropped 5 bases and J dropped 1; count of bases not matched to a gene: 4. This CDR3 is 15 amino acids long. The CDR3 is CASSPGQVNTGELFF. The CDR3 nucleotides read TGTGCCAGCAGCCCCGGACAGGTGAACACCGGGGAGCTGTTTTTT.

This clonotype was detected only a few times. The CDR3 carries no conserved terminal phenylalanine or tryptophan, so it likely arises from a read error. The rearrangement uses TRBV10-3 and TRBJ1-1; D uncertain. The CDR3 is made up of 13 amino acids. Germline V CDR1 and CDR2: ENHRY, SYGVKD. The CDR3 DNA sequence: TGTGCCATCACGAGTGGGGAGAACACCGAAGCTTTCTTA. This encodes CAITSGENTEAFL.

To note about this clonotype: Likely a read error: the CDR3 ends without its conserved phenylalanine or tryptophan. This chain links TRBV11-1 with TRBJ2-2, with D perhaps given as TRBD1 or TRBD2 (5 bases each). The germline gives CDR1 SGHAT, CDR2 FQDESV (reference sequence). This CDR3 region has 13 residues. The CDR3 DNA sequence: TGTGCCAGCAGCTTTTGGTACACCGGGGACCTGTTTCTT. Protein: CASSFWYTGDLFL.

Points on this clonotype: Compared with germline, one end of the junction differs, possibly owing to a read error. This sequence joins TRBV24-1 and TRBJ2-7; TRBD1 or TRBD2 may be the D gene (5 bases each). The CDR3 is made up of 16 amino acids. Germline CDR1 KGHDR, CDR2 SFDVKD. The chain's CDR3 is CVTSDLQGRGPYEEYF. In DNA form, the CDR3 reads TGTGTCACCAGTGATTTGCAGGGAAGAGGGCCCTACGAGGAGTACTTC.

The chain combines TRBV30 with TRBJ1-1; D uncertain. Germline V CDR1 and CDR2: GTSNPN, SVGIG (reference sequence). The CDR3 length is 14 residues. CDR3 protein: CAWRQLHWFTEAFF. CDR3 DNA sequence: TGTGCATGGCGCCAATTACATTGGTTCACTGAAGCTTTCTTT.

Regarding this clonotype: Relative to the germline gene, one junction end is altered; a read error may explain this. The chain recombines TRBV11-1 with TRBJ2-1; D may be TRBD2 (6 bases). The CDR3 is 16 amino acids. From germline, CDR1 is SGHAT and CDR2 FQDESV (reference sequence). The CDR3 loop is CACRKKIRIGGHKQFF. The CDR3 DNA reads TGTGCCTGCAGAAAAAAGATAAGGATAGGAGGGCATAAGCAGTTCTTC. Complete variable domain (other parts from reference TRBV11-1 and TRBJ2-1): EAEVAQSPRYKITEKSQAVAFWCDPISGHATLYWYRQILGQGPELLVQFQDESVVDDSQLPKDRFSAERLKGVDSTLKIQPAELGDSAMYLCACRKKIRIGGHKQFFGPGTRLTVL.

Comments on this clonotype: A read error may produce the germline difference seen at one junction end. The chain is built from TRBV11-1 and TRBJ2-7, with D unresolved. The CDR3 has 17 amino acids. The germline V gene has CDR1 SGHAT and CDR2 FQDESV (reference sequence). CDR3 coding DNA: TGTGCCAACAGCCTAGGGCCGGCGTGTGAAAGCTCCTACGGGCAGTACTTC. Amino acids: CANSLGPACESSYGQYF.

This clonotype has more than one count but fewer than ten. V is TRBV5-1 and J is TRBJ2-7; 7 bases are a match to TRBD1. V was pared by 2 bases and J by 6 bases, with 8 bases of the junction left unmatched. Per the germline V gene, CDR1 is SGHRS and CDR2 is YFSETQ. The CDR3 is 14 amino acids. The CDR3 DNA is TGCGCCAGCAGCTTATTGAAGGGGGCAAGCGAGCAGTACTTC. It specifies CASSLLKGASEQYF.

Points on this clonotype: A much larger clone lies one base from this, so it may be a read error. CDR3 in amino acids: CASSSRELEGANVLTF. CDR3 DNA sequence: TGTGCCAGCAGTTCCCGAGAATTAGAGGGGGCCAACGTCCTGACTTTC. The chain recombines TRBV28 with TRBJ2-6; D unresolved. Trimming removed 4 bases at V and 4 bases at J, with 14 bases between. Germline V gives CDR1 MDHEN, CDR2 SYDVKM. The CDR3 totals 16 residues.